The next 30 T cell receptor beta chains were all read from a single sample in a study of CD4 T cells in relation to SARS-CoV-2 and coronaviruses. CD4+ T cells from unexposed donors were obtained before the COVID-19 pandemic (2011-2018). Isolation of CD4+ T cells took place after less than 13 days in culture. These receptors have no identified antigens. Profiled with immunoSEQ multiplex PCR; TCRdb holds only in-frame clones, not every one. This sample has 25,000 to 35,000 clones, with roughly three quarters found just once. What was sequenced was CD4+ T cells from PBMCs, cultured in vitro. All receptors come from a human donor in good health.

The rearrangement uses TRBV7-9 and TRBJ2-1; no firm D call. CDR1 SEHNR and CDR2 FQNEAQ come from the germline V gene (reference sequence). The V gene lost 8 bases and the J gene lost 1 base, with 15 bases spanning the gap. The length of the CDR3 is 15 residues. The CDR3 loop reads CASSAGPLSYNEQFF. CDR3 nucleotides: TGTGCCAGCTCCGCCGGGCCCTTATCCTACAATGAGCAGTTCTTC.

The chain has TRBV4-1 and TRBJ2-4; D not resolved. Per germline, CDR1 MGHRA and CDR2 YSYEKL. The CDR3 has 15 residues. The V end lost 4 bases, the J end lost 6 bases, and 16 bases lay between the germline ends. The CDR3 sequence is CASSLDTGRINIQYF. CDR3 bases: TGCGCCAGCAGCCTAGATACCGGACGAATAAACATTCAGTACTTC.

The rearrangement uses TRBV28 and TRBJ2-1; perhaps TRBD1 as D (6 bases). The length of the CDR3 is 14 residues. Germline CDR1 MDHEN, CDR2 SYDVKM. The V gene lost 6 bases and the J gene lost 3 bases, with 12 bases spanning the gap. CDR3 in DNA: TGTGCCAGCAGAGCCGGGACATTCTACAATGAGCAGTTCTTC. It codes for CASRAGTFYNEQFF. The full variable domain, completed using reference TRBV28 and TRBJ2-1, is DVKVTQSSRYLVKRTGEKVFLECVQDMDHENMFWYRQDPGLGLRLIYFSYDVKMKEKGDIPEGYSVSREKKERFSLILESASTNQTSMYLCASRAGTFYNEQFFGPGTRLTVL.

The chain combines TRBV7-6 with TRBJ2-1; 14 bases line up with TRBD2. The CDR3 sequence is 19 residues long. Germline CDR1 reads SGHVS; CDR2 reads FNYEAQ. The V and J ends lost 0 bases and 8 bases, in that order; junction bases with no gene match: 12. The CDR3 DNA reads TGTGCCAGCAGCTTAGCCCCTCCGGGACTAGCGGGAGAATCGTATGAGCAGTTCTTC. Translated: CASSLAPPGLAGESYEQFF. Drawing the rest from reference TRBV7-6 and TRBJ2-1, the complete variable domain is GAGVSQSPRYKVTKRGQDVALRCDPISGHVSLYWYRQALGQGPEFLTYFNYEAQQDKSGLPNDRFSAERPEGSISTLTIQRTEQRDSAMYRCASSLAPPGLAGESYEQFFGPGTRLTVL.

The CDR3 loop reads CASSEKGPLGDTEAFF. The CDR3 DNA follows: TGTGCCAGCAGTGAAAAGGGGCCCCTGGGGGACACTGAAGCTTTCTTT. This rearrangement joins TRBV6-1 to TRBJ1-1, with a possible D match to TRBD1 (5 bases). The length of the CDR3 is 16 residues. Germline V gene data show CDR1 as MNHNS and CDR2 as SASEGT. V lost 2 bases to trimming and J lost 3 bases, with 16 bases between them.

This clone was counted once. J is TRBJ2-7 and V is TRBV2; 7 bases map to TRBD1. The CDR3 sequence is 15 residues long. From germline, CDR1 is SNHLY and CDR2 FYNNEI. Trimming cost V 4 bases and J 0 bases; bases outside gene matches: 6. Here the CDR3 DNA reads TGTGCCAGCAGTGTAGACAGGGCGGACTCCTACGAGCAGTACTTC. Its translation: CASSVDRADSYEQYF.

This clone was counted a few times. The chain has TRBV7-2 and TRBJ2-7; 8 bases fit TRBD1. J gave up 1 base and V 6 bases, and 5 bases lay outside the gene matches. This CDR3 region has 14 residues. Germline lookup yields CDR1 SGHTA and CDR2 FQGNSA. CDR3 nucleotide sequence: TGTGCCAGCAGGCGGGACAGGAGATCCTACGAGCAGTACTTC. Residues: CASRRDRRSYEQYF.

Here the CDR3 DNA reads TGCGCCAGCAGCCAAGATGGCAGGCGGGGGACCCAGTACTTC. It encodes CASSQDGRRGTQYF. The gene calls are TRBV4-3 and TRBJ2-5; tentatively, D is TRBD2 (6 bases). The CDR3 contains 14 residues. Germline values: CDR1 LGHNA, CDR2 YSLEER. V dropped 0 bases and J dropped 7 bases, with 12 bases sitting between them.

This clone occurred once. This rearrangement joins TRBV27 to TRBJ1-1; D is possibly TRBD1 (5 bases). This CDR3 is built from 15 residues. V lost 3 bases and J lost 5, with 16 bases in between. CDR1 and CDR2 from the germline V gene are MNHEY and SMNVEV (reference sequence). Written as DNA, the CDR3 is TGTGCCAGCAGTTTGGGTGCGGGGCGGGGTACTGAAGCTTTCTTT. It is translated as CASSLGAGRGTEAFF.

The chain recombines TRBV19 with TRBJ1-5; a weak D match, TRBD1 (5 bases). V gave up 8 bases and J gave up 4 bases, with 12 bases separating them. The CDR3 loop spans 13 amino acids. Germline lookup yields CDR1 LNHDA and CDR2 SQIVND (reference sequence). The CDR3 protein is CASHDRSNQPQHF. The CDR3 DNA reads TGTGCCAGTCACGACAGAAGTAATCAGCCCCAGCATTTT.

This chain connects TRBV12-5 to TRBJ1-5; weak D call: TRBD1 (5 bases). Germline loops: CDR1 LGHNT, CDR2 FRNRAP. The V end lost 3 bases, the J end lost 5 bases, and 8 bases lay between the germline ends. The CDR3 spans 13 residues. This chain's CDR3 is CASGFTGDQPQHF. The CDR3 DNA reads TGTGCTAGTGGTTTCACAGGTGATCAGCCCCAGCATTTT.

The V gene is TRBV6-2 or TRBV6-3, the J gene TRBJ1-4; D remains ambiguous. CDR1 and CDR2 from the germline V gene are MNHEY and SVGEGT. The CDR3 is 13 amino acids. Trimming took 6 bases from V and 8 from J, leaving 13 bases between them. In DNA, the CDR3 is TGTGCCAGCAGCGCTTTGGGCCTCGAAAAACTGTTTTTT. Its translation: CASSALGLEKLFF.

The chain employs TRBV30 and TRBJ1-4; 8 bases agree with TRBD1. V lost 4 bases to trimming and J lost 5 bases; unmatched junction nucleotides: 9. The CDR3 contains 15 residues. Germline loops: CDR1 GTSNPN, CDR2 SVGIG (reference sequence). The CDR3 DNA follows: TGTGCCTGGACCGATAACCCAGGGGGCAATGAAAAACTGTTTTTT. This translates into CAWTDNPGGNEKLFF. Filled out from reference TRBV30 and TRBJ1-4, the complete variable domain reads SQTIHQWPATLVQPVGSPLSLECTVEGTSNPNLYWYRQAAGRGLQLLFYSVGIGQISSEVPQNLSASRPQDRQFILSSKKLLLSDSGFYLCAWTDNPGGNEKLFFGSGTQLSVL.

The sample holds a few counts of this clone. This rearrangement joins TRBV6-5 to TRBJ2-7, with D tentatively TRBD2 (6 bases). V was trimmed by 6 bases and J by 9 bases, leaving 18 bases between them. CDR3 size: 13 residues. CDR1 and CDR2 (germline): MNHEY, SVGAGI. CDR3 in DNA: TGTGCCAGCAGCCCCCCCGAGGGACTTAGGCAGTACTTC. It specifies CASSPPEGLRQYF.

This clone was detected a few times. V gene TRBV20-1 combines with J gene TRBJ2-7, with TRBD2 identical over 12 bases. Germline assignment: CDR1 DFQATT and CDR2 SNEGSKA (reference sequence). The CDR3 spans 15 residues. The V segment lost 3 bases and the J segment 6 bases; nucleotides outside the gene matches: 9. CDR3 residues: CSASSTSGSLGEQYF. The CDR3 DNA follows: TGCAGTGCTAGTTCGACTAGCGGGAGCTTGGGCGAGCAGTACTTC.

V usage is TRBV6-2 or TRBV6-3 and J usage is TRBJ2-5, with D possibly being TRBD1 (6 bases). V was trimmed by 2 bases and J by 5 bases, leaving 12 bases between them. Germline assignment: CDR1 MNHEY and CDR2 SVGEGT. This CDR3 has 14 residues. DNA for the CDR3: TGTGCCAGCAGTTACCAGCAGGGGTGGGAGACCCAGTACTTC. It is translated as CASSYQQGWETQYF.

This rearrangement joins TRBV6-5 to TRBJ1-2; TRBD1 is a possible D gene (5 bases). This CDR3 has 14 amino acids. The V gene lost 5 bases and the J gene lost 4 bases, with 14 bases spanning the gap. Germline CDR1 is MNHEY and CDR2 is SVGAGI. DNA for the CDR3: TGTGCCAGCAGTCGCGGTCCAGGGACCTATGGCTACACCTTC. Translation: CASSRGPGTYGYTF.

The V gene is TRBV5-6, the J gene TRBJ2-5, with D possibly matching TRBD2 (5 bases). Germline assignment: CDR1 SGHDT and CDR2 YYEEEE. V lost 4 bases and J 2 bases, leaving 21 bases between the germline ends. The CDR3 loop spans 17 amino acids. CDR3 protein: CASSPESGSQQQETQYF. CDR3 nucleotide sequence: TGTGCCAGCAGCCCCGAATCGGGGTCCCAGCAACAAGAGACCCAGTACTTC.

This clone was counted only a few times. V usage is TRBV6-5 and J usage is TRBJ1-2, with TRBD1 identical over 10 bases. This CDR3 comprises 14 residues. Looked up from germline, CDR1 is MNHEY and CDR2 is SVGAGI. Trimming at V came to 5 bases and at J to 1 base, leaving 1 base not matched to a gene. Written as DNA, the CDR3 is TGTGCCAGCAGTCGGACAGGGGGTAACTATGGCTACACCTTC. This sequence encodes CASSRTGGNYGYTF.

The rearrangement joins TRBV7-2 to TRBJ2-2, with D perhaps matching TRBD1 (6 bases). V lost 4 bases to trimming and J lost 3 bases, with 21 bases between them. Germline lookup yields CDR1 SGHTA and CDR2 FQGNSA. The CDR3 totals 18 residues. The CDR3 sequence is CASSSVAQGFYDTGELFF. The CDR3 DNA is TGTGCCAGCAGCTCAGTAGCCCAGGGGTTTTATGACACCGGGGAGCTGTTTTTT.

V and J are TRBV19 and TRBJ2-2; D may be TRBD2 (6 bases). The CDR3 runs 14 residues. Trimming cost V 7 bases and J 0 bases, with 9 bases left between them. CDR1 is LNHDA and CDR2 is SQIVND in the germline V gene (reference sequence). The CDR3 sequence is CASKGTANTGELFF. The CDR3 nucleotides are TGTGCCAGTAAAGGGACTGCGAACACCGGGGAGCTGTTTTTT.

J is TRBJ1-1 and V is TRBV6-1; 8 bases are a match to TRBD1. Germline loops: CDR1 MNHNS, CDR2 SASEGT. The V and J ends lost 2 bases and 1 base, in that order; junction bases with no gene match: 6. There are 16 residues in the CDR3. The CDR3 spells CASSESPGTGNTEAFF. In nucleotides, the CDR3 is TGTGCCAGCAGTGAATCTCCCGGGACAGGGAACACTGAAGCTTTCTTT.

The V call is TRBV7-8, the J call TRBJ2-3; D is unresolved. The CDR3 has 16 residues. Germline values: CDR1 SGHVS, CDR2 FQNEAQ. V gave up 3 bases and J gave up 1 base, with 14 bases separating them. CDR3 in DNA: TGTGCCAGCAGCTTCTACTCTGCTTCTGGCACAGATACGCAGTATTTT. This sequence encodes CASSFYSASGTDTQYF.

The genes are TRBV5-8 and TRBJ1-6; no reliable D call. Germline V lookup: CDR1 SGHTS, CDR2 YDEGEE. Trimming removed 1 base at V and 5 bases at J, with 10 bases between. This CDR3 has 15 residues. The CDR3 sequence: CASSLNGWHNSPLHF. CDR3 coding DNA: TGTGCCAGCAGCTTGAATGGGTGGCATAATTCACCCCTCCACTTT.

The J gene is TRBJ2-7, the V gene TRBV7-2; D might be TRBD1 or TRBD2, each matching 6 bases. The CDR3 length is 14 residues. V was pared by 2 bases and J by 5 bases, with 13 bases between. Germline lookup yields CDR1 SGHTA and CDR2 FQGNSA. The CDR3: CASSLWGARNEQYF. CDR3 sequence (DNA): TGTGCCAGCAGCTTATGGGGGGCGCGGAACGAGCAGTACTTC.

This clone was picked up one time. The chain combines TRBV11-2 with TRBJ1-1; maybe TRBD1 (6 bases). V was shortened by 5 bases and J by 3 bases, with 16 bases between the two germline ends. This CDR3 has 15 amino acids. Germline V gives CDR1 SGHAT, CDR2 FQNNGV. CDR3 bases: TGTGCCAGCAGCACCTACCCGGGGGCGGACACTGAAGCTTTCTTT. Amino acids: CASSTYPGADTEAFF.

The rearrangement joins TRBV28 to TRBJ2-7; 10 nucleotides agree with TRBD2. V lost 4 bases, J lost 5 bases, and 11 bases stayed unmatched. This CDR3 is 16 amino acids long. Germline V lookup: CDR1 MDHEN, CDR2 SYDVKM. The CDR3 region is CASSSKSGGAYHEQYF. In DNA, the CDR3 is TGTGCCAGCAGTTCAAAAAGCGGGGGGGCCTACCACGAGCAGTACTTC.

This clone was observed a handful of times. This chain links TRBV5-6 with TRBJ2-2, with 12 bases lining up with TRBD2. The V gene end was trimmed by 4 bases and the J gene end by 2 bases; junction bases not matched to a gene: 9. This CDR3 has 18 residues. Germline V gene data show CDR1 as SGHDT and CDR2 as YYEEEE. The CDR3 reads CASSPASGGAFNTGELFF. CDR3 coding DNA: TGTGCCAGCAGCCCCGCTAGCGGGGGGGCATTCAACACCGGGGAGCTGTTTTTT.

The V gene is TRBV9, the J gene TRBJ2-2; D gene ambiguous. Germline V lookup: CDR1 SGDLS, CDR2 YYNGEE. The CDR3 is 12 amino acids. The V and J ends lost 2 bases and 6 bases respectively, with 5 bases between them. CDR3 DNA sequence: TGTGCCAGCAGCGTGAAAGCCGGGGAGCTGTTTTTT. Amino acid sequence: CASSVKAGELFF.

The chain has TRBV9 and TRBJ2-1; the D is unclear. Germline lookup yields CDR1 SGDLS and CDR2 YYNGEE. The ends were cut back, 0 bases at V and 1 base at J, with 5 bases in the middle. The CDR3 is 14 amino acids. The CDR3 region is CASSVVLSYNEQFF. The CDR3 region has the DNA TGTGCCAGCAGCGTAGTTCTTTCCTACAATGAGCAGTTCTTC.